Included here is one TCR beta chain sequence, with context. Its antigen is still unknown. TCRdb used MiXCR to reprocess the reads, holding one entry per CDR3 protein. The data contain roughly 340,000 distinct CDR3 sequences, almost 30% of them seen just once; the ten biggest clones take up 20%. The data originate from a study of T cell repertoires in cytomegalovirus infection. Across the whole study: Recently identified HLA-C-restricted and well-studied HLA-B-restricted CMV epitopes were used. Both CMV infection and a matching HLA type were indicated by public TCR beta signatures.

General observations from the study: CMV-specific TCR beta clonotypes restricted by HLA-C were the ones dominating the ex vivo response.

V was trimmed by 2 bases and J by 1 base, leaving 14 bases between them. There are 16 residues in the CDR3. Per the germline V gene, CDR1 is MNHEY and CDR2 is SVGEGT. The V gene is TRBV6-2 or TRBV6-3, the J gene TRBJ2-5; no clear D. Specimen: cultured PBMCs, collected from culture after CMV antigen stimulation. The TCR originated in a human donor in good health (CMV status not recorded). Some clones in this sample may be carry-over from other donors' samples. In DNA form, the CDR3 reads TGTGCCAGCAGTTACAAAAAGGGCTCGATCCAAGAGACCCAGTACTTC. Translating it yields CASSYKKGSIQETQYF.